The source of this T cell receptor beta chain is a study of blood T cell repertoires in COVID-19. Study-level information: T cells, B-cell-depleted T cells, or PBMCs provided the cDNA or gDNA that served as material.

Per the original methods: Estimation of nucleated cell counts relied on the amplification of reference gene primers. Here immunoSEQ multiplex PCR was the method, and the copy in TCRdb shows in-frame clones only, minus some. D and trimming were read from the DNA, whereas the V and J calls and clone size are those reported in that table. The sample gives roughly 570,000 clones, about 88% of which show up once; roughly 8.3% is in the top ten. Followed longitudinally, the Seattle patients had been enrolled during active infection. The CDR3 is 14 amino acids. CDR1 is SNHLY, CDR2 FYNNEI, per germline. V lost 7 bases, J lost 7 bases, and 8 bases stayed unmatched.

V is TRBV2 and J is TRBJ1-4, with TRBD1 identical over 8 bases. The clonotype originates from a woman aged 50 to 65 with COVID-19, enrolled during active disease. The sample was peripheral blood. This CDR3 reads CASTADRVSEKLFF. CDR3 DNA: TGTGCCAGCACCGCGGACAGGGTCAGTGAAAAACTGTTTTTT.